This passage covers 15 T cell receptor beta chains from one sample sequenced in a study of early stage breast cancer tumors. TCRdb's table, derived via immunoSEQ multiplex PCR, lists solely in-frame clones and lacks some. The sample consists of tens of thousands of clones, approximately 80% of them appearing once. Sequenced sample: blood. All receptors derive from a person in their sixties or seventies with breast cancer.

The chain has TRBV6-6 and TRBJ1-5, with 7 positions matching TRBD1. Germline loops: CDR1 MNHNY, CDR2 SVGAGI (reference sequence). The CDR3 runs 14 residues. Trimming cost V 5 bases and J 11 bases; bases outside gene matches: 12. The CDR3 reads CASSPNRGPAAQHF. For the CDR3, the DNA is TGTGCCAGCAGTCCTAACAGGGGCCCCGCGGCCCAGCATTTT.

The chain joins TRBV28 to TRBJ1-1, with D hard to call. Trimming pared 8 bases from V and 5 bases from J, leaving 18 bases between. The CDR3 has 14 residues. Looked up from germline, CDR1 is MDHEN and CDR2 is SYDVKM. The CDR3 region has the DNA TGTGCCAGCGATCCAAGGCAGGTCGGGACTGAAGCTTTCTTT. Protein: CASDPRQVGTEAFF.

The rearrangement uses TRBV5-1 and TRBJ2-2; 12 nucleotides agree with TRBD1. Trimming at V came to 1 base and at J to 4 bases, leaving 2 bases not matched to a gene. CDR1 is SGHRS, CDR2 YFSETQ, per germline. The CDR3 runs to 16 residues. The DNA for the CDR3 is TGCGCCAGCAGCTTGTTGGGACAGGGGGCCACCGGGGAGCTGTTTTTT. Translating it yields CASSLLGQGATGELFF.

The CDR3 loop reads CASSHDRGLREQYF. As DNA, the CDR3 is TGTGCCAGCAGCCATGACAGGGGGCTAAGAGAGCAGTACTTC. The chain has TRBV5-6 and TRBJ2-7; 10 nucleotides line up with TRBD1. Germline assignment: CDR1 SGHDT and CDR2 YYEEEE. Trimming at V came to 4 bases and at J to 7 bases, leaving 8 bases not matched to a gene. This CDR3 contains 14 residues.

This chain joins TRBV29-1 and TRBJ2-3, with 7 bases identical to TRBD2. V shed 7 bases, J shed 8 bases, and the junction held 15 bases outside the gene matches. The CDR3 has 14 amino acids. Germline lookup yields CDR1 SQVTM and CDR2 ANQGSEA. The CDR3 here is CSAWGGGGSATQYF. CDR3 DNA: TGCAGCGCCTGGGGGGGAGGAGGGAGCGCTACGCAGTATTTT.

This chain uses TRBV7-8 with TRBJ1-6, with D tentatively TRBD1 (5 bases). Germline assignment: CDR1 SGHVS and CDR2 FQNEAQ. The V end was cut by 6 bases, the J end by 7 bases, with 10 bases between. The CDR3 sequence is 13 residues long. The CDR3 DNA reads as TGTGCCAGCAGTCCAGGGCCAAATTCACCCCTCCACTTT. This codes for CASSPGPNSPLHF.

V and J are TRBV2 and TRBJ2-3; 11 nucleotides align to TRBD2. Germline V lookup: CDR1 SNHLY, CDR2 FYNNEI. J lost 6 bases, V lost 4 bases, and 9 bases had no gene match. The CDR3 has 16 amino acids. This CDR3 reads CASSVGSGGALDTQYF. The CDR3 DNA is TGTGCCAGCAGTGTGGGTAGCGGGGGGGCCCTGGATACGCAGTATTTT.

The J gene is TRBJ1-1, the V gene TRBV30; D not certain. The CDR3 runs to 11 residues. Trimming left V 1 base short and J 13 bases short, with 13 bases between. Germline assignment: CDR1 GTSNPN and CDR2 SVGIG (reference sequence). The CDR3 is CAWSDFSMGFF. CDR3 DNA sequence: TGTGCCTGGAGTGACTTCTCGATGGGTTTCTTT.

The gene calls are TRBV27 and TRBJ1-1, with D possibly matching TRBD1 (6 bases). The CDR3 consists of 15 residues. V was cut by 5 bases and J by 3 bases, with 16 bases left in between. Per germline, CDR1 MNHEY and CDR2 SMNVEV (reference sequence). The CDR3, as DNA: TGTGCCAGCAGTCGCGAACCACAGGGTGACACTGAAGCTTTCTTT. Protein sequence: CASSREPQGDTEAFF.

This chain connects TRBV18 to TRBJ2-5; D remains ambiguous. CDR3 length: 11 residues. Germline CDR1 reads KGHSH; CDR2 reads LQKENI. Trimming took off 5 bases at V and 2 bases at J, with 3 bases between the two ends. The CDR3 region has the DNA TGTGCCAGCTCAGAACAAGAGACCCAGTACTTC. Its protein is CASSEQETQYF.

This chain links TRBV5-1 with TRBJ2-2; D may be TRBD1 (6 bases). The CDR3 runs to 15 residues. Trimming removed 0 bases at V and 6 bases at J, with 12 bases between. Per the germline V gene, CDR1 is SGHRS and CDR2 is YFSETQ. CDR3 protein: CASSLGTGYPGELFF. The DNA for the CDR3 is TGCGCCAGCAGCTTGGGTACAGGGTATCCCGGGGAGCTGTTTTTT. The full variable domain, in which reference TRBV5-1 and TRBJ2-2 provide the parts outside the CDR3, is KAGVTQTPRYLIKTRGQQVTLSCSPISGHRSVSWYQQTPGQGLQFLFEYFSETQRNKGNFPGRFSGRQFSNSRSEMNVSTLELGDSALYLCASSLGTGYPGELFFGEGSRLTVL.

V gene TRBV18 combines with J gene TRBJ1-4; the D is unclear. Germline CDR1 reads KGHSH; CDR2 reads LQKENI. V shed 2 bases and J shed 0 bases, with 10 bases lying between them. CDR3 size: 16 residues. The CDR3 is CASSPTQYATNEKLFF. CDR3 nucleotide sequence: TGTGCCAGCTCACCAACCCAGTATGCAACTAATGAAAAACTGTTTTTT.

The chain has TRBV12-5 and TRBJ2-3; tentative D call: TRBD2 (6 bases). The V gene's germline CDR1 is LGHNT and CDR2 FRNRAP. This CDR3 comprises 14 residues. V lost 3 bases to trimming and J lost 3 bases, with 10 bases between them. The CDR3 sequence: CASGFTGGTDTQYF. The CDR3 nucleotides read TGTGCTAGTGGTTTTACAGGAGGGACAGATACGCAGTATTTT.

The chain recombines TRBV7-9 with TRBJ2-1; 10 bases align to TRBD1. The V and J ends lost 5 bases and 10 bases, in that order; junction bases with no gene match: 11. The CDR3 spans 15 residues. Germline assignment: CDR1 SEHNR and CDR2 FQNEAQ (reference sequence). The CDR3 loop is CASSRPGTGAGEQFF. In nucleotides, the CDR3 is TGTGCCAGCAGCCGTCCCGGGACAGGGGCTGGAGAGCAGTTCTTC.

The V and J genes are TRBV28 and TRBJ1-1; TRBD1 agrees at 8 bases. CDR1 is MDHEN and CDR2 is SYDVKM in the germline V gene. V lost 6 bases to trimming and J lost 1 base; unmatched junction nucleotides: 13. The CDR3 has 17 residues. CDR3 in DNA: TGTGCCAGCAGCCTAGGACAGGGACTCCTTGAGAACACTGAAGCTTTCTTT. It is translated as CASSLGQGLLENTEAFF.